One and the same sample provided the 5 T cell receptor beta chains below, sequenced in a study of CD8 T cells in Susac syndrome (dated by TCRdb to between 2018 and 2021). Libraries were built with the immunoSEQ multiplex PCR assay. RNA was extracted with the RNeasy kit and about 0.5 to 1 ug was reverse transcribed using random hexamers. TCRdb reworked the public reads: Q25 trimming with fastp, MiXCR clone assembly, productive beta chains retained. Each entry merges the rows of one CDR3 protein and shows their most common DNA and genes. The sample data list under 200,000 distinct CDR3 sequences, and about 96% of these were observed just once. The top ten clones comprise around 0.12% of the sample. Sequencing was done on a sample of CD4+ T cells from PBMCs. These receptors came from a human donor with Susac syndrome.

The rearrangement uses TRBV20-1 and TRBJ1-1, with D possibly being TRBD1 (6 bases). Germline CDR1 and CDR2: DFQATT and SNEGSKA (reference sequence). CDR3 length equals 16 residues. Trimming stripped 3 bases from V and 3 bases from J, with 20 bases between. The CDR3 protein is CSASPDRKGLDTEAFF. The CDR3 bases are TGCAGTGCTAGCCCTGACAGGAAGGGTTTGGACACTGAAGCTTTCTTT.

This chain uses TRBV4-3 with TRBJ2-6; either TRBD1 or TRBD2 may fit D (5 bases each). CDR3 size: 18 residues. Germline values: CDR1 LGHNA, CDR2 YSLEER. V was trimmed by 0 bases and J by 0 bases, leaving 12 bases between them. As DNA, the CDR3 is TGCGCCAGCAGCCAAGAGCCGGGACGGGTCTCTGGGGCCAACGTCCTGACTTTC. It codes for CASSQEPGRVSGANVLTF.

This clonotype occurred once. The chain is built from TRBV4-3 and TRBJ2-3, with TRBD2 matching over 7 bases. V lost 0 bases, J lost 3 bases, and 6 bases stayed unmatched. Germline lookup yields CDR1 LGHNA and CDR2 YSLEER. The CDR3 has 16 residues. CDR3: CASSQDWTSRTDTQYF. The CDR3 region has the DNA TGCGCCAGCAGCCAAGATTGGACTAGTAGGACAGATACGCAGTATTTT.

This clonotype was seen just once. The chain is built from TRBV18 and TRBJ2-5; 9 positions agree with TRBD2. The CDR3 is made up of 14 amino acids. CDR1 KGHSH and CDR2 LQKENI come from the germline V gene. After removal of 4 bases from V and 4 bases from J, the junction contained 4 bases not matched to a gene. DNA of the CDR3: TGTGCCAGCTCACAGGCGGGAGGGATAGAGACCCAGTACTTC. It translates to CASSQAGGIETQYF.

V gene TRBV5-4 combines with J gene TRBJ1-1; D is perhaps TRBD1 (5 bases). The CDR3 is 15 amino acids. Germline V gene sequence: CDR1 SGHNT, CDR2 YYREEE (reference sequence). The germline V and J ends were trimmed by 4 bases and 0 bases, with 13 bases remaining between them. In nucleotides, the CDR3 is TGTGCCAGCAGCCCGATCGGGGGAATGAACACTGAAGCTTTCTTT. Protein: CASSPIGGMNTEAFF.